This passage covers 20 T cell receptor beta chains from one sample sequenced in a study of graft-versus-host responses after intestinal transplantation. Sequencing was performed with immunoSEQ multiplex PCR; in TCRdb, only in-frame clones are kept and a portion is missing. The sample includes 90,000 to 100,000 clones, about 83% of them seen just once. The source material was PBMCs, sampled 255 days after intestinal transplant. The receptors were sampled from a human patient who received an intestinal transplant, so some T cells may come from the graft donor.

This chain uses TRBV30 with TRBJ1-1; 9 nucleotides line up with TRBD1. The CDR3 sequence is 14 residues long. Germline values: CDR1 GTSNPN, CDR2 SVGIG (reference sequence). With V trimmed by 2 bases and J by 6 bases, 7 bases remained unmatched. The CDR3 DNA reads as TGTGCCTGGAGTAGTAGACAGGGGGAGGCTGAAGCTTTCTTT. Its translation is CAWSSRQGEAEAFF.

The V call is TRBV5-4, the J call TRBJ2-7; 8 nucleotides match TRBD1. The V gene end was trimmed by 3 bases and the J gene end by 6 bases; junction bases not matched to a gene: 5. Germline V gives CDR1 SGHNT, CDR2 YYREEE (reference sequence). The CDR3 extends over 13 amino acids. CDR3 loop: CASSWGQDSEQYF. The CDR3 DNA reads as TGTGCCAGCAGCTGGGGACAGGATAGCGAGCAGTACTTC.

This clone was detected a few times. The chain carries TRBV10-3 and TRBJ1-2, with D perhaps matching TRBD1 (5 bases). Germline V gene lookup returns CDR1 ENHRY and CDR2 SYGVKD. Trimming took off 0 bases at V and 3 bases at J, with 8 bases between the two ends. This CDR3 comprises 14 residues. CDR3: CAISESQGDYGYTF. The CDR3 DNA reads TGTGCCATCAGTGAGTCCCAGGGAGACTATGGCTACACCTTC.

This rearrangement joins TRBV7-3 to TRBJ2-1; no clear D. Trimming shortened V by 5 bases and J by 8 bases, and 13 bases separated the two germline ends. There are 13 residues in the CDR3. The germline V gene encodes CDR1 SGHTA and CDR2 FQGTGA. The DNA of the CDR3 is TGTGCCAGCAGCGGGGATTCGACGGATGAGCAGTTCTTC. Amino acids: CASSGDSTDEQFF.

The V and J genes are TRBV19 and TRBJ2-7; 7 bases are a match to TRBD1. CDR3 length equals 17 residues. CDR1 is LNHDA, CDR2 SQIVND, per germline (reference sequence). Trimming removed 1 base from V and 3 bases from J; junction bases left unmatched: 12. The CDR3 nucleotides read TGTGCCAGTAGTATAGGATATTCAGGGGGTTATCTCTACGAGCAGTACTTC. It encodes CASSIGYSGGYLYEQYF.

The chain couples TRBV7-9 to TRBJ2-2; D not resolved. Germline loops: CDR1 SEHNR, CDR2 FQNEAQ (reference sequence). The CDR3 is made up of 13 amino acids. Trimming left V 3 bases short and J 2 bases short, with 4 bases between. The CDR3 region is CASSFVNTGELFF. The CDR3 bases are TGTGCCAGCAGCTTTGTTAACACCGGGGAGCTGTTTTTT. The complete variable domain, with remaining parts taken from reference TRBV7-9 and TRBJ2-2, reads DTGVSQNPRHKITKRGQNVTFRCDPISEHNRLYWYRQTLGQGPEFLTYFQNEAQLEKSRLLSDRFSAERPKGSFSTLEIQRTEQGDSAMYLCASSFVNTGELFFGEGSRLTVL.

This chain joins TRBV19 and TRBJ1-2, with unresolved D. Germline V gene data show CDR1 as LNHDA and CDR2 as SQIVND (reference sequence). Trimming removed 6 bases at V and 4 bases at J, with 9 bases between. The CDR3 is 12 residues long. The CDR3 is CASRASVYGYTF. The CDR3 DNA is TGTGCCAGTAGGGCCTCTGTCTATGGCTACACCTTC.

The CDR3 nucleotides are TGTGCCAGCAGTTTTAGCCCTAAGGTCCCTACTGGGGCCAACGTCCTGACTTTC. Translated: CASSFSPKVPTGANVLTF. The rearrangement joins TRBV28 to TRBJ2-6; no definite D call. CDR3 size: 18 residues. Germline CDR1 MDHEN, CDR2 SYDVKM. V shed 3 bases and J shed 2 bases, with 17 bases lying between them.

The chain links TRBV30 to TRBJ1-1, with 9 bases that match TRBD1. V shed 3 bases and J 1 base; nucleotides not matched to a gene: 6. The CDR3 length is 15 residues. Germline-derived CDR1 and CDR2 are GTSNPN and SVGIG (reference sequence). This CDR3 reads CAWRDRGGANTEAFF. The CDR3, as DNA: TGTGCCTGGAGGGACAGGGGAGGTGCGAACACTGAAGCTTTCTTT.

V usage is TRBV5-1 and J usage is TRBJ2-3; TRBD2 agrees at 7 bases. V dropped 0 bases and J dropped 3; count of bases not matched to a gene: 4. CDR3 length: 15 amino acids. Germline values: CDR1 SGHRS, CDR2 YFSETQ. The CDR3 spells CASSLVVAGTDTQYF. The CDR3 nucleotides are TGCGCCAGCAGCTTGGTGGTAGCGGGTACAGATACGCAGTATTTT.

Note on this clone: This CDR3 is also generated by other DNA sequences in the sample. V and J are TRBV19 and TRBJ2-3; 8 bases are shared with TRBD2. The ends lost 3 bases at V and 2 bases at J; junction bases unmatched: 4. Germline CDR1 and CDR2: LNHDA and SQIVND (reference sequence). CDR3 size: 15 residues. CDR3 nucleotides: TGTGCCAGTAGTATCGGCGGGGGGTCCACAGATACGCAGTATTTT. Translated: CASSIGGGSTDTQYF. The variable domain in full, completed from reference TRBV19 and TRBJ2-3, reads DGGITQSPKYLFRKEGQNVTLSCEQNLNHDAMYWYRQDPGQGLRLIYYSQIVNDFQKGDIAEGYSVSREKKESFPLTVTSAQKNPTAFYLCASSIGGGSTDTQYFGPGTRLTVL.

The rearrangement links TRBV9 to TRBJ2-5, with D unresolved. V was clipped by 2 bases and J by 5 bases, with 10 bases between them. Germline V gene sequence: CDR1 SGDLS, CDR2 YYNGEE. This CDR3 comprises 13 residues. The DNA of the CDR3 is TGTGCCAGCAGCGTTGGGCCTTCGGAGACCCAGTACTTC. It translates to CASSVGPSETQYF.

The CDR3 here is CATSRDRLGQAYGYTF. The CDR3 DNA reads TGTGCCACCAGCAGAGATCGTCTGGGACAGGCCTATGGCTACACCTTC. J is TRBJ1-2 and V is TRBV15, with TRBD1 matching over 8 bases. V shed 0 bases and J 4 bases; nucleotides not matched to a gene: 7. CDR3 length equals 16 residues. CDR1 and CDR2 (germline): LNHNV, YYDKDF (reference sequence).

This chain links TRBV7-2 with TRBJ2-1, with D uncertain. Looked up from germline, CDR1 is SGHTA and CDR2 is FQGNSA. The V gene lost 5 bases and the J gene lost 8 bases, with 16 bases spanning the gap. The CDR3 runs 14 residues. For the CDR3, the DNA is TGTGCCAGCAGCCAAGGCCTGCTGGGCCATGAGCAGTTCTTC. Translation gives CASSQGLLGHEQFF.

The chain links TRBV7-2 to TRBJ2-1; maybe TRBD2 (6 bases). The CDR3 length is 15 residues. The germline V gene has CDR1 SGHTA and CDR2 FQGNSA. Trimming cost V 5 bases and J 4 bases, with 15 bases left between them. CDR3: CASSPGLGGYNEQFF. The CDR3 DNA reads as TGTGCCAGCAGCCCGGGACTGGGTGGGTACAATGAGCAGTTCTTC. Supplemented by reference TRBV7-2 and TRBJ2-1, the full variable domain reads GAGVSQSPSNKVTEKGKDVELRCDPISGHTALYWYRQSLGQGLEFLIYFQGNSAPDKSGLPSDRFSAERTGGSVSTLTIQRTQQEDSAVYLCASSPGLGGYNEQFFGPGTRLTVL.

In its sample, this clone was seen once. The chain links TRBV4-1 to TRBJ2-7, with 7 bases identical to TRBD1. J lost 7 bases, V lost 2 bases, and 14 bases had no gene match. The germline gives CDR1 MGHRA, CDR2 YSYEKL. The CDR3 runs to 16 residues. The chain's CDR3 is CASSQPGTAGVREQYF. CDR3 bases: TGCGCCAGCAGCCAACCTGGGACAGCCGGAGTGCGGGAGCAGTACTTC.

Details on this clone: One end of the junction does not line up with germline, which may come from a read error. The rearrangement links TRBV2 to TRBJ2-1, with D possibly matching TRBD2 (5 bases). The CDR3 loop spans 15 amino acids. Germline V gene data show CDR1 as SNHLY and CDR2 as FYNNEI. CDR3 sequence: CAGSEYTRIGNEQFF. In DNA form, the CDR3 reads TGTGCCGGCAGTGAATATACTAGAATCGGCAATGAGCAGTTCTTC.

The chain carries TRBV7-8 and TRBJ2-7; 11 nucleotides agree with TRBD1. V was clipped by 4 bases and J by 3 bases; unmatched bases: 5. The CDR3 totals 15 residues. Germline-derived CDR1 and CDR2 are SGHVS and FQNEAQ. CDR3 sequence (DNA): TGTGCCAGCAGCTCCGCGGGACAGGGGGGCTACGAGCAGTACTTC. It specifies CASSSAGQGGYEQYF.

The DNA of the CDR3 is TGTGCCAGTAGTATAGCGTCGGGATACACTGAAGCTTTCTTT. Amino acids: CASSIASGYTEAFF. The rearrangement joins TRBV19 to TRBJ1-1; D remains unclear. The V gene lost 1 base and the J gene lost 3 bases, with 9 bases spanning the gap. The germline gives CDR1 LNHDA, CDR2 SQIVND (reference sequence). The CDR3 is 14 residues long.

V gene TRBV15 combines with J gene TRBJ1-2; D gene ambiguous. Germline CDR1 and CDR2: LNHNV and YYDKDF (reference sequence). V lost 0 bases and J lost 3, with 14 bases in between. This CDR3 region has 16 residues. CDR3 DNA: TGTGCCACCAGCAGAGATCAGATAGGGATCTACTATGGCTACACCTTC. Translated: CATSRDQIGIYYGYTF.